This T cell receptor beta chain was found in a study of cytomegalovirus exposure and HLA in healthy donors. This clone has just one count. The antigen is unknown. V gave up 6 bases and J gave up 6 bases, with 7 bases separating them. The CDR3 is 11 residues long. Germline V lookup: CDR1 MNHEY, CDR2 SMNVEV (reference sequence). General study results and limits: In a later analysis, a missense DCLRE1C variant was linked to TCR beta V- and J-gene trimming.

With 60 Vbeta and 13 Jbeta primers, the PCR was carried out. Generated by immunoSEQ multiplex PCR, the TCRdb table keeps only in-frame clones and is missing some. The sample yields approximately 160,000 clones, about four fifths seen once. This chain joins TRBV27 and TRBJ2-3; tentatively, D is TRBD2 (5 bases). This TCR derives from a man aged 45-65 years in good health and CMV-seropositive. Sequencing was performed on PBMCs. The CDR3 loop is CASRLGDTQYF. The CDR3 DNA reads as TGTGCCAGCAGACTAGGCGATACGCAGTATTTT.